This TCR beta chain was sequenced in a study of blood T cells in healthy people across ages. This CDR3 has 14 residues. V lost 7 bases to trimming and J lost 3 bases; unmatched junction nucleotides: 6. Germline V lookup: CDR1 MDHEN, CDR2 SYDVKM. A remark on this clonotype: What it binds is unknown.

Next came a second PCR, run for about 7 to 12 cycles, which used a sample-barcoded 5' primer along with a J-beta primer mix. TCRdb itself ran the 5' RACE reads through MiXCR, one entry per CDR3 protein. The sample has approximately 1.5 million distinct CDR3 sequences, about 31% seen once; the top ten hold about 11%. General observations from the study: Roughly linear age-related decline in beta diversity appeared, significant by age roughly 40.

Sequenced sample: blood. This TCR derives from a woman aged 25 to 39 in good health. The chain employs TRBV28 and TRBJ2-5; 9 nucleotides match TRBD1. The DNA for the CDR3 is TGTGCCAGCACCAGAGACAGGGGGAAAGAGACCCAGTACTTC. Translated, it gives CASTRDRGKETQYF.